This TCR beta chain emerged from a study of blood T cell repertoires in COVID-19 (dated by TCRdb to the early 2020s). Broadly, across the study: Collaborator samples came from the United States, Italy and Spain and covered acute and convalescent phases of COVID-19. The prospective study material was composed of cDNA or gDNA derived from T cells, B-cell-depleted T cells, or PBMCs. Deeply sampled blood TCRbeta repertoires from subjects exposed to, actively infected with, or recovered from COVID-19 were included in the dataset. The repertoires were released in a freely available public database intended as a resource for research on the immune response to SARS-CoV-2. Samples came from the ongoing ImmuneRACE study (first 160 participants) plus 1,254 subjects from 6 global collaborators. Sample metadata almost always included a de-identified subject ID, COVID-19 status, age in years and sex. HLA class I and class II types, where available, came from metadata supplied by the sample provider rather than from assay-based typing.

Enrolling through a virtual design, the prospective study's participants ranged in age from roughly 18 to 95 years and lived across 24 United States geographic areas. In the prospective study, cohorts were assigned on the basis of participant-reported clinical history obtained from a screening survey and a study questionnaire. Recovered participants in ImmuneRACE Cohort 3 were defined by two consecutive negative NP/OP PCR tests, clearance by a healthcare professional, or resolution of symptoms. In the prospective study, whole blood, serum and a nasopharyngeal or oropharyngeal swab were collected from each participant by mobile phlebotomists. Over a roughly 2-month period, participants in the prospective study had the option of providing additional blood draws and questionnaires. Blood samples from the prospective study were shipped frozen or at room temperature prior to DNA extraction. This clone is a singleton in its sample. The antigen it binds to is not known. Base qualities are not recorded, but no much larger clone differs from it by a single base.

Measured from the cysteine to the phenylalanine, the CDR3 is 13 residues long. The only DNA kept is the CDR3, 39 bases in frame from the first base. V ends up 4 bases short and J 2 bases short, with an unmatched junction base count of 1. The germline V gene (reference sequence) specifies LGHDT as CDR1 and YNNKEL as CDR2. The study at large found these results: The quantity of clinical and demographic metadata differed by source and by participant and was supplied without curation.

TCRbeta CDR3 regions were amplified from genomic DNA by means of the immunoSEQ Assay, a bias-controlled multiplex PCR. Per the source publication's procedure: Within the assay, amplification of reference gene primers was used to estimate how many nucleated cells each sample contained. Sequence reads were collapsed and filtered to measure the absolute abundance of every unique TCRbeta CDR3 rearrangement. Productive Simpson clonality was computed per sample as the square root of Simpson's diversity index over productive rearrangements. In TCRdb, the immuneACCESS table is reduced to in-frame sequences with V and J assigned. These tables do not hold every clone; where another copy was compared, an unresolved V gene accounts for under half, and the others remain unexplained. The DNA gave D and trimming, while V, J and clone size come from that table. Here the sample has more than 400,000 clones; 90% occur a single time. More than 0.55% of the sample rests with the top ten.

Sequenced: PBMCs or T cells enriched from blood (not recorded which). The receptor comes from a man aged 18 to 30 who had recovered from COVID-19. The chain joins TRBV3-1 (or the pseudogene TRBV3-2) to TRBJ2-5; 7 nucleotides in the junction match TRBD2. The sequenced DNA: TGTGCCAGCAGCCGAGCGGGGCAAGAGACCCAGTACTTC. It translates to CASSRAGQETQYF.